These T cell receptor delta chains were read from a single sample in a study of Vδ1+ human thymocytes. TCRdb reanalysed the multiplex PCR reads with CATT. Of under 80,000 delta-chain clones in the sample, approximately 30% were seen once. Sequencing input: Vdelta1+ gamma-delta thymocytes from the thymus. The receptors originated from a boy younger than two who had congenital heart surgery. CDR3s include the opening cysteine and the closing phenylalanine or tryptophan. D genes are given only for firm matches. Clone size, where shown, is once, few, many, or a class for clones that have expanded.

D gene,V gene,J gene,clone size,CDR3 protein,CDR3 DNA
NA,TRDV1,TRDJ1,NA,CALGENLSYTDKLIF,TGTGCTCTTGGGGAAAATTTGTCGTACACCGATAAACTCATCTTT
TRDD3,TRDV1,TRDJ1,few,CALGELPPETYWGPDKLIF,TGTGCTCTTGGGGAACTGCCCCCAGAGACGTACTGGGGACCCGATAAACTCATCTTT
TRDD3,TRDV1,TRDJ1,few,CALGGHSFLRWGITDKLIF,TGTGCTCTTGGGGGACACTCCTTCCTTCGCTGGGGGATTACCGATAAACTCATCTTT
TRDD3,TRDV2,TRDJ1,NA,CACATRCWGIGYTDKLIF,TGTGCCTGTGCCACGCGGTGCTGGGGGATCGGGTACACCGATAAACTCATCTTT
NA,TRDV1,TRDJ1,NA,CALGSPDLGLTDKLIF,TGTGCTCTTGGTTCTCCTGACCTGGGGCTCACCGATAAACTCATCTTT
TRDD2,TRDV1,TRDJ1,NA,CALGAGLPIGYTDKLIF,TGTGCTCTTGGGGCTGGCCTTCCTATCGGGTACACCGATAAACTCATCTTT
TRDD3,TRDV1,TRDJ1,once,CALGNRNWGTRGDELIF,TGTGCTCTTGGGAATAGGAACTGGGGGACCCGCGGCGATGAACTCATCTTT
TRDD3,TRDV1,TRDJ1,few,CALGGTPRSLNWGIRFSTDKLIF,TGTGCTCTTGGGGGTACACCTAGGTCCCTAAACTGGGGGATACGTTTCAGCACCGATAAACTCATCTTT
TRDD3,TRDV1,TRDJ1,NA,CALGERATSRLPPGGYAYGKLIF,TGTGCTCTTGGGGAACGGGCCACTTCCCGACTACCCCCTGGGGGATACGCCTACGGTAAACTCATCTTT
NA,TRDV1,TRDJ1,once,CALGELPPPSTPHGAYASKLIF,TGTGCTCTTGGGGAACTGCCCCCCCCCTCTACACCACATGGAGCCTATGCTTCTAAACTCATCTTT
TRDD3,TRDV1,TRDJ1,NA,CALGTYVLGDTADKLIF,TGTGCTCTTGGCACTTACGTACTGGGGGATACCGCCGATAAACTCATCTTT
NA,TRDV1,TRDJ1,NA,CALGPRRSTGLGADKLIF,TGTGCTCTTGGGCCCCGGCGGAGTACTGGTTTAGGGGCCGATAAACTCATCTTT
NA,TRDV1,TRDJ1,few,CALGEPGRPPIATDKLIF,TGTGCTCTTGGGGAGCCAGGTCGCCCCCCAATCGCCACCGATAAACTCATCTTT
TRDD3,TRDV2,TRDJ1,NA,CACSAKLWGIRSPDKLIF,TGTGCCTGTTCAGCGAAGCTCTGGGGGATACGAAGCCCCGATAAACTCATCTTT
NA,TRDV1,TRDJ1,few,CALGDPFPETDKLIF,TGTGCTCTTGGGGACCCCTTTCCGGAGACCGATAAACTCATCTTT
NA,TRDV1,TRDJ1,NA,CALGELGPLTDKLIF,TGTGCTCTTGGGGAACTGGGGCCACTCACCGATAAACTCATCTTT
NA,TRDV1,TRDJ1,NA,CALGELVTAEGELIF,TGTGCTCTTGGGGAACTTGTCACCGCCGAAGGAGAACTCATCTTT
TRDD2,TRDV1,TRDJ1,NA,CALGELRPSYVLGRGTDKLIF,TGTGCTCTTGGGGAACTTCGGCCTTCCTACGTACTGGGTCGGGGAACCGATAAACTCATCTTT
NA,TRDV1,TRDJ1,few,CALGELSLLPSRVYTDKLIF,TGTGCTCTTGGGGAACTTTCTTTACTTCCGTCCCGGGTTTACACCGATAAACTCATCTTT
TRDD3,TRDV1,TRDJ1,NA,CALGEEVLLQYWGTHTDKLIF,TGTGCTCTTGGGGAAGAAGTCCTCCTTCAGTACTGGGGGACACACACCGATAAACTCATCTTT
NA,TRDV1,TRDJ1,few,CALGEHLIPQIRGRKLIF,TGTGCTCTTGGGGAACATCTCATACCCCAGATACGCGGGCGGAAACTCATCTTT
TRDD3,TRDV1,TRDJ1,once,CALGETFYWGMNWADKLIF,TGTGCTCTTGGGGAAACCTTTTACTGGGGGATGAATTGGGCCGATAAACTCATCTTT
NA,TRDV2,TRDJ1,NA,CASTWAKVTDKLIF,TGTGCCAGTACTTGGGCTAAGGTCACCGATAAACTCATCTTT
TRDD3,TRDV1,TRDJ1,NA,CALGEGPQSWLRTGGSSIFF,TGTGCTCTTGGGGAAGGGCCTCAGTCTTGGCTACGCACTGGGGGAAGTTCAATATTCTTT
TRDD3,TRDV1,TRDJ1,few,CALGPPGLRGTGGRATDKLIF,TGTGCTCTTGGGCCCCCGGGACTACGTGGTACTGGGGGAAGGGCCACCGATAAACTCATCTTT
TRDD3,TRDV1,TRDJ1,NA,CALGEPPPRGYLRTDKLIF,TGTGCTCTTGGGGAACCCCCACCCCGGGGATATTTAAGGACCGATAAACTCATCTTT
TRDD3,TRDV1,TRDJ1,NA,CALCFVNVLGDTWTDKLIF,TGTGCTCTTTGCTTTGTGAACGTACTGGGGGATACTTGGACCGATAAACTCATCTTT
NA,TRDV1,TRDJ1,NA,CALGAGGGKLIF,TGTGCTCTTGGGGCAGGAGGCGGTAAACTCATCTTT
TRDD3,TRDV1,TRDJ1,few,CALGCSSHILGDTHKLIF,TGTGCTCTTGGGTGTTCTTCCCATATACTGGGGGATACACATAAACTCATCTTT
NA,TRDV1,TRDJ1,few,CALGEPPSSPHWGIYTDKLIF,TGTGCTCTTGGGGAGCCGCCTTCCTCCCCGCACTGGGGAATATACACCGATAAACTCATCTTT
TRDD3,TRDV1,TRDJ1,few,CALGESDTGGYKLIF,TGTGCTCTTGGGGAATCGGATACTGGGGGATACAAACTCATCTTT
TRDD3,TRDV1,TRDJ1,NA,CALGELGGSYWGILQYTDKLIF,TGTGCTCTTGGGGAACTTGGTGGATCTTACTGGGGGATACTTCAGTACACCGATAAACTCATCTTT